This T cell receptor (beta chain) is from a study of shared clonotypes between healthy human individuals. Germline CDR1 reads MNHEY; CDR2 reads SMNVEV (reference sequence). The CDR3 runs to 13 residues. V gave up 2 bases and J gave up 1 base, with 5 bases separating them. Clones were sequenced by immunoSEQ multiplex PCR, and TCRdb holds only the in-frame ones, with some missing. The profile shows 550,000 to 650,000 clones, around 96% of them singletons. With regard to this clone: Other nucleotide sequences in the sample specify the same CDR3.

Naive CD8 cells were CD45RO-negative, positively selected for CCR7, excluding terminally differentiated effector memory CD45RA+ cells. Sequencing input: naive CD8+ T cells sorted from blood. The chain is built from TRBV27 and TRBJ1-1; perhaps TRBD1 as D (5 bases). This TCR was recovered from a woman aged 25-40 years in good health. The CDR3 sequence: CASSLGTNTEAFF. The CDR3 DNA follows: TGTGCCAGCAGTTTAGGGACGAACACTGAAGCTTTCTTT.